This TCR beta chain is drawn from a study of TIL therapy for anti-PD-1-resistant metastatic lung cancer. Broader study findings: Compared with baseline intratumoral T cells, expanded TIL cultures were more clonal and less diverse (approximately 6.6% vs 31%). Many TIL product clones were absent from baseline tumor, suggesting clonal contraction.

Time point here: pre-treatment sample, taken before nivolumab and TIL therapy. Most excised metastases sampled were pleural nodules or supraclavicular lymph nodes. Tumor harvest preceded PD-1/PD-L1 blockade, followed by nivolumab treatment. This was the immunoSEQ v3 assay. Survey-level samples got approximately 1.8 million read pairs; deep-level samples got about 5-6.5 million. The data were produced by immunoSEQ multiplex PCR, yet TCRdb's version contains in-frame clones alone and is incomplete. The sample lists over 20,000 clones, 55% to 75% seen once, with 7% to 9.5% in the top ten. Trimming pared 5 bases from V and 1 base from J, leaving 18 bases between. Germline-derived CDR1 and CDR2 are SGHTA and FQGNSA. The CDR3 totals 17 residues. As to this clone: The antigen remains unidentified.

The chain is built from TRBV7-2 and TRBJ2-1; the D gene could be TRBD1 or TRBD2 (6 bases each). The TCR originated in a person between 25 and 80 years old with non-small cell lung cancer. Sequences were derived from tumor tissue, sampled at baseline. CDR3 DNA sequence: TGTGCCAGCAGCGCCCGACTTAGGGGGGAATCCTACAATGAGCAGTTCTTC. Protein product: CASSARLRGESYNEQFF.